A selection of T cell receptor beta chains follows, all from one sample in a study of blood T cell repertoires in COVID-19. Here immunoSEQ multiplex PCR was the method, and the copy in TCRdb shows in-frame clones only, minus some. The sample lists some 290,000 clones, about 86% occurring once. The sequenced sample was peripheral blood. The source of these receptors is a woman aged 30 to 39 with COVID-19, enrolled during active disease. Both conserved end residues are part of each CDR3. D genes are given only for firm matches. Size tells how often a clone was seen (once, few, many) or the class of an expanded clone, and some rows leave it out.

>-|TRBJ2-2|-|TRBV7-6
CASSFLNTGELFF
TGTGCCAGCAGCTTCCTAAACACCGGGGAGCTGTTTTTT
>-|TRBJ1-2|-|TRBV25-1
CASSESLNYGYTF
TGTGCCAGCAGTGAATCCCTAAACTATGGCTACACCTTC
>once|TRBJ1-1|-|TRBV12-3/TRBV12-4
CASSRGGGTEAFF
TGTGCCAGCAGTCGGGGGGGAGGCACTGAAGCTTTCTTT
>-|TRBJ2-3|-|TRBV6-1
CASSEIKGDTQYF
TGTGCCAGCAGTGAGATTAAGGGGGATACGCAGTATTTT
>-|TRBJ2-3|TRBD2|TRBV6-5
CASSPGGTQYF
TGTGCCAGCAGTCCCGGGGGGACGCAGTATTTT
>-|TRBJ2-7|-|TRBV5-1
CASSLEDGIRYEQYF
TGCGCCAGCAGCTTGGAGGACGGGATTCGATACGAGCAGTACTTC
>-|TRBJ1-5|-|TRBV7-8
CASSFGRSNQPQHF
TGTGCCAGCAGCTTCGGCAGGAGCAATCAGCCCCAGCATTTT
>-|TRBJ1-4|-|TRBV19
CASRYGREKLFF
TGTGCCAGTAGGTACGGGAGAGAAAAACTGTTTTTT
>-|TRBJ2-5|TRBD1|TRBV5-8
CASSRDAGTGGETQYF
TGTGCCAGCAGCCGAGATGCCGGGACAGGGGGAGAGACCCAGTACTTC
>-|TRBJ1-4|TRBD1|TRBV28
CASKIAGQGIEKLFF
TGTGCCAGCAAAATTGCGGGACAGGGTATTGAAAAACTGTTTTTT
>-|TRBJ2-1|TRBD2|TRBV3-1/TRBV3-2
CASSQDQNSGVNEQFF
TGTGCCAGCAGCCAAGATCAAAATAGCGGGGTAAATGAGCAGTTCTTC
>-|TRBJ2-3|-|TRBV11-3
CASSLGAGDTQYF
TGTGCCAGCAGCTTAGGTGCGGGAGATACGCAGTATTTT
>-|TRBJ1-1|-|TRBV10-3
CAISVGQLTEAFF
TGTGCCATCAGTGTGGGGCAGCTAACTGAAGCTTTCTTT
>-|TRBJ2-5|TRBD2|TRBV7-9
CASSFDGGFMKETQYF
TGTGCCAGCAGCTTTGACGGGGGGTTCATGAAAGAGACCCAGTACTTC
>-|TRBJ2-1|TRBD2|TRBV29-1
CSVERGIYNEQFF
TGCAGCGTTGAGCGGGGGATCTACAATGAGCAGTTCTTC
>-|TRBJ2-7|TRBD1|TRBV6-1
CASSEIRTGVYEQYF
TGTGCCAGCAGTGAGATTCGGACAGGGGTCTACGAGCAGTACTTC
>-|TRBJ2-3|-|TRBV2
CASSEDGGTPRTDTQYF
TGTGCCAGCAGTGAAGACGGCGGGACTCCACGCACAGATACGCAGTATTTT
>once|TRBJ2-1|TRBD2|TRBV5-1
CASSVGSGGAGEQFF
TGCGCCAGCAGCGTAGGTAGCGGGGGGGCCGGGGAGCAGTTCTTC
>-|TRBJ1-4|-|TRBV19
CASFAGTGHYEKLFF
TGTGCCAGTTTTGCCGGGACGGGACATTATGAAAAACTGTTTTTT
>-|TRBJ2-7|TRBD1|TRBV7-8
CASLPGQGTYEQYF
TGTGCCAGCCTACCGGGACAGGGAACCTACGAGCAGTACTTC
>-|TRBJ1-1|-|TRBV27
CASSLSVGATEAFF
TGTGCCAGCAGTTTATCGGTAGGGGCCACTGAAGCTTTCTTT
>-|TRBJ1-4|-|TRBV21-1
CASRPPRGDSTTYGLTNEKLFF
TGTGCCAGCAGACCCCCCAGGGGGGATAGCACCACTTATGGTCTAACTAATGAAAAACTGTTTTTT
>-|TRBJ1-1|-|TRBV28
CASSLLVFTGKAFF
TGTGCCAGCAGTTTATTGGTGTTTACGGGGAAAGCTTTCTTT
>-|TRBJ2-7|TRBD2|TRBV11-2
CASSKATASGEAYEQYF
TGTGCCAGCAGCAAAGCCACAGCTAGCGGGGAAGCCTACGAGCAGTACTTC
>-|TRBJ1-1|TRBD1|TRBV6-5
CASSTTGEKTEAFF
TGTGCCAGCAGCACGACAGGGGAGAAAACTGAAGCTTTCTTT
>-|TRBJ2-1|TRBD1|TRBV19
CASGTVPPYNEQFF
TGTGCCAGTGGGACAGTACCTCCCTACAATGAGCAGTTCTTC
>-|TRBJ2-7|TRBD2|TRBV28
CASSLSLLLAGGYEQYF
TGTGCCAGCAGTTTATCCCTGTTACTAGCGGGGGGTTACGAGCAGTACTTC
>few|TRBJ2-2|-|TRBV18
CASSPRVDTGELFF
TGTGCCAGCTCACCACGAGTGGACACCGGGGAGCTGTTTTTT
>-|TRBJ2-2|TRBD2|TRBV11-3
CASSPRIGTSTLGNGELFF
TGTGCCAGCAGCCCCCGGATTGGGACTAGCACCCTAGGGAACGGGGAGCTGTTTTTT
>-|TRBJ2-1|TRBD1|TRBV4-1
CASSRLQGDEQFF
TGCGCCAGCAGCCGTTTACAGGGGGATGAGCAGTTCTTC
>few|TRBJ1-1|-|TRBV9
CASSAEGGVSIGTEAFF
TGTGCCAGCAGCGCAGAGGGCGGTGTTAGTATAGGCACTGAAGCTTTCTTT
>-|TRBJ2-5|TRBD2|TRBV7-9
CASSPGRGNYLETQYF
TGTGCCAGCAGCCCCGGGCGGGGGAACTACCTCGAGACCCAGTACTTC
>-|TRBJ2-5|TRBD2|TRBV5-1
CASSLWTSGETQYF
TGCGCCAGCAGCTTGTGGACTAGTGGGGAGACCCAGTACTTC
>once|TRBJ2-2|TRBD1|TRBV2
CASRGDREVPGELFF
TGTGCCAGCAGAGGGGACAGGGAGGTTCCCGGGGAGCTGTTTTTT
>once|TRBJ1-5|-|TRBV27
CASSLQGRTQPQHF
TGTGCCAGCAGTTTACAAGGGAGGACTCAGCCCCAGCATTTT
>once|TRBJ2-1|-|TRBV27
CASSLYNEQFF
TGTGCCAGCAGTCTTTACAATGAGCAGTTCTTC
>-|TRBJ1-2|TRBD1|TRBV29-1
CSVAYGQGANYGYTF
TGCAGCGTTGCGTATGGACAGGGGGCAAACTATGGCTACACCTTC
>-|TRBJ1-1|-|TRBV6-1
CASSERGVRNTEAFF
TGTGCCAGCAGTGAACGGGGGGTGAGGAACACTGAAGCTTTCTTT
>-|TRBJ1-2|TRBD1|TRBV5-1
CASSPDRQGLNGYTF
TGCGCCAGCAGCCCGGACCGACAGGGGTTAAATGGCTACACCTTC
>-|TRBJ2-3|-|TRBV6-5
CASSPTVAGTDTQYF
TGTGCCAGCAGCCCCACGGTGGCGGGCACAGATACGCAGTATTTT
>-|TRBJ2-3|-|TRBV19
CASSIAGGLDTQYF
TGTGCCAGTAGCATCGCAGGGGGGTTAGATACGCAGTATTTT
>-|TRBJ1-5|TRBD1|TRBV12-3/TRBV12-4
CASNPGGNQPQHF
TGTGCCAGCAACCCAGGGGGAAATCAGCCCCAGCATTTT